Shown below are 29 T cell receptor beta chains from a single sample sequenced in a study of response to subunit inactivated influenza vaccine. One entry per CDR3 protein, called by TCRdb with MiXCR from the RT-PCR reads. The sample lists more than 700,000 distinct CDR3 sequences; 21% were seen once. Material: PBMCs from blood, obtained 5 to 6 days after vaccination. Receptor source: a man in his forties or fifties who received an inactivated influenza vaccine.

The CDR3, as DNA: TGTGCCAGCAGTTTCCGGGTGGTGGAGACCCAGTACTTC. Its protein is CASSFRVVETQYF. The chain couples TRBV12-3 or TRBV12-4 to TRBJ2-5; D call uncertain. This CDR3 region has 13 residues. V was cut by 3 bases and J by 5 bases, with 10 bases left in between.

Here the CDR3 reads CASSQDRRDQQFF. For the CDR3, the DNA is TGTGCCAGCAGCCAAGATAGGCGGGATCAGCAGTTCTTC. The V gene is TRBV4-2, the J gene TRBJ2-1; weak D call: TRBD2 (6 bases). From germline, CDR1 is LGHNA and CDR2 YNFKEQ. Trimming took off 0 bases at V and 11 bases at J, with 11 bases between the two ends. CDR3 length: 13 residues.

This clonotype was observed a few times. V and J are TRBV20-1 and TRBJ2-7; 10 bases match TRBD2. The CDR3 is 15 residues long. Trimming took 3 bases from V and 3 from J; bases not matched to a gene: 8. CDR1 is DFQATT and CDR2 is SNEGSKA in the germline V gene (reference sequence). The CDR3 protein is CSASFSGRASYEQYF. CDR3 in DNA: TGCAGTGCTAGCTTCAGCGGGAGGGCGAGCTACGAGCAGTACTTC.

This clonotype was recorded a few times. The chain uses TRBV28 and TRBJ2-7; D might be TRBD1 or TRBD2, each matching 5 bases. V lost 4 bases, J lost 4 bases, and 14 bases lay in between. The CDR3 is 14 residues long. Germline V gene lookup returns CDR1 MDHEN and CDR2 SYDVKM. The chain's CDR3 is CASSSGTLRYEQYF. As DNA, the CDR3 is TGTGCCAGCAGTTCCGGGACCCTTCGTTACGAGCAGTACTTC.

This clonotype was observed a single time. The CDR3 sequence is CASSPLLGDTEAFF. Written as DNA, the CDR3 is TGTGCCAGCTCACCACTTCTCGGGGACACTGAAGCTTTCTTT. This rearrangement joins TRBV18 to TRBJ1-1; D remains ambiguous. Germline-derived CDR1 and CDR2 are KGHSH and LQKENI. This CDR3 spans 14 amino acids. With 1 base removed from V and 3 bases from J, the gap between germline ends came to 9 bases.

This clonotype has only a few counts. The chain combines TRBV7-2 with TRBJ2-1, with no clear D. The length of the CDR3 is 12 residues. The germline V and J ends were trimmed by 2 bases and 10 bases, with 9 bases remaining between them. Per germline, CDR1 SGHTA and CDR2 FQGNSA. In DNA, the CDR3 is TGTGCCAGCAGCTTATCTGCATTGGAGCAGTTCTTC. Translated, it gives CASSLSALEQFF.

This chain links TRBV5-1 with TRBJ1-3; D is unclear. Germline V lookup: CDR1 SGHRS, CDR2 YFSETQ. This CDR3 is built from 15 residues. The germline V and J ends were trimmed by 3 bases and 4 bases, with 14 bases remaining between them. Written as DNA, the CDR3 is TGCGCCAGCAGCTCCCAACGGGCTTCGGGAAACACCATATATTTT. This gives the protein CASSSQRASGNTIYF.

V is TRBV20-1 and J is TRBJ2-2; the D gene is possibly TRBD2 (5 bases). Germline V gives CDR1 DFQATT, CDR2 SNEGSKA (reference sequence). Trimming stripped 6 bases from V and 4 bases from J, with 15 bases between. The CDR3 sequence is 14 residues long. The DNA of the CDR3 is TGCAGTGCCCCTGGCACTAGGAGCACCGGGGAGCTGTTTTTT. Its translation is CSAPGTRSTGELFF.

The chain has TRBV5-1 and TRBJ2-3; 8 nucleotides agree with TRBD2. With V trimmed by 0 bases and J by 3 bases, 6 bases remained unmatched. The CDR3 consists of 16 residues. The germline gives CDR1 SGHRS, CDR2 YFSETQ. Written as DNA, the CDR3 is TGCGCCAGCAGCTTGGGAGCCAGCGGGGGAACAGATACGCAGTATTTT. This translates into CASSLGASGGTDTQYF.

The rearrangement links TRBV4-2 to TRBJ2-5; D uncertain. Germline V gene sequence: CDR1 LGHNA, CDR2 YNFKEQ. V was trimmed by 1 base and J by 0 bases, leaving 9 bases between them. This CDR3 has 15 amino acids. CDR3 coding DNA: TGTGCCAGCAGCCAAGTCGGGCAGAACCAAGAGACCCAGTACTTC. Residues: CASSQVGQNQETQYF.

V gene TRBV5-4 combines with J gene TRBJ1-2; 9 bases fit TRBD1. The CDR3 is 14 residues long. Germline CDR1 SGHNT, CDR2 YYREEE (reference sequence). Germline trimming cut 4 bases from V and 6 bases from J; bases unmatched to any gene: 7. The CDR3 region is CASSRQGELNGYTF. Written as DNA, the CDR3 is TGTGCCAGCAGCCGACAGGGGGAATTGAATGGCTACACCTTC. Full variable domain (remainder filled in from reference TRBV5-4 and TRBJ1-2): ETGVTQSPTHLIKTRGQQVTLRCSSQSGHNTVSWYQQALGQGPQFIFQYYREEENGRGNFPPRFSGLQFPNYSSELNVNALELDDSALYLCASSRQGELNGYTFGSGTRLTVV.

This clonotype was seen a handful of times. J is TRBJ2-7 and V is TRBV6-1; D unclear. This CDR3 comprises 12 residues. The germline gives CDR1 MNHNS, CDR2 SASEGT. V lost 2 bases, J lost 7 bases, and 9 bases lay in between. The CDR3 coding sequence is TGTGCCAGCAGTGAAACCAGTTGGGAGCAGTACTTC. Its translation is CASSETSWEQYF.

This clonotype has just a few counts. The rearrangement joins TRBV20-1 to TRBJ1-2; D unresolved. The V end lost 4 bases, the J end lost 4 bases, and 13 bases lay between the germline ends. The CDR3 runs 13 residues. Germline loops: CDR1 DFQATT, CDR2 SNEGSKA (reference sequence). CDR3 residues: CSATDGNGYGYTF. The CDR3 region has the DNA TGCAGTGCTACCGACGGGAACGGCTATGGCTACACCTTC.

This chain connects TRBV7-9 to TRBJ2-1; D remains unclear. V dropped 4 bases and J dropped 6 bases, with 7 bases sitting between them. The CDR3 length is 12 residues. Germline CDR1 reads SEHNR; CDR2 reads FQNEAQ (reference sequence). CDR3 DNA sequence: TGTGCCAGCAGCTCAGCGTCCAATGAGCAGTTCTTC. Amino acids: CASSSASNEQFF.

This clonotype was counted a few times. This sequence joins TRBV7-9 and TRBJ2-1, with D tentatively TRBD2 (5 bases). Trimming pared 4 bases from V and 6 bases from J, leaving 10 bases between. Germline V gene sequence: CDR1 SEHNR, CDR2 FQNEAQ (reference sequence). The CDR3 is 13 amino acids. CDR3 loop: CASSSDGVNEQFF. The CDR3 DNA reads as TGTGCCAGCAGCTCGGACGGGGTCAATGAGCAGTTCTTC.

This clonotype was seen more than once but under ten times. V usage is TRBV5-1 and J usage is TRBJ2-2; D is possibly TRBD1 (6 bases). Trimming pared 3 bases from V and 3 bases from J, leaving 6 bases between. Germline CDR1 is SGHRS and CDR2 is YFSETQ. The CDR3 is made up of 13 amino acids. CDR3 residues: CASSWTDTGELFF. The DNA of the CDR3 is TGCGCCAGCAGCTGGACAGACACCGGGGAGCTGTTTTTT.

The chain recombines TRBV10-1 with TRBJ2-1, with 9 bases fitting TRBD2. CDR1 is WNHNN and CDR2 is SYGVQD in the germline V gene (reference sequence). V lost 3 bases and J lost 0; bases outside the gene matches: 6. There are 17 residues in the CDR3. The CDR3 protein is CASSDPPSGASYNEQFF. CDR3 nucleotides: TGCGCCAGCAGTGACCCTCCTAGCGGGGCCTCCTACAATGAGCAGTTCTTC.

V usage is TRBV10-3 and J usage is TRBJ1-4; tentative D call: TRBD1 (6 bases). The V and J ends lost 3 bases and 7 bases respectively, with 15 bases between them. From germline, CDR1 is ENHRY and CDR2 SYGVKD. The CDR3 spans 15 residues. CDR3 protein: CAISESGESGEKLFF. The CDR3 DNA reads TGTGCCATCAGTGAATCAGGGGAGAGCGGTGAAAAACTGTTTTTT.

The V and J genes are TRBV28 and TRBJ2-1, with TRBD2 matching over 9 bases. The CDR3 is 16 residues long. Germline loops: CDR1 MDHEN, CDR2 SYDVKM. J gave up 6 bases and V 3 bases, and 9 bases lay outside the gene matches. The CDR3 is CASSFVGGRASNEQFF. The CDR3 DNA reads as TGTGCCAGCAGTTTCGTTGGCGGGAGGGCCTCCAATGAGCAGTTCTTC.

V usage is TRBV7-2 and J usage is TRBJ2-3; 9 bases are a match to TRBD1. Per germline, CDR1 SGHTA and CDR2 FQGNSA. The CDR3 totals 15 residues. V shed 5 bases and J 1 base; nucleotides not matched to a gene: 4. The CDR3 region is CASSRTGGRTDTQYF. In DNA form, the CDR3 reads TGTGCCAGCAGCCGAACAGGGGGCCGCACAGATACGCAGTATTTT.

The CDR3 DNA sequence: TGTGCCAGCACCGACGTAAACTATGGCTACACCTTC. Protein product: CASTDVNYGYTF. The V call is TRBV28, the J call TRBJ1-2; D not resolved. In germline, CDR1 is MDHEN, CDR2 SYDVKM. The V and J ends lost 7 bases and 2 bases respectively, with 8 bases between them. The CDR3 spans 12 residues.

The chain has TRBV5-1 and TRBJ2-3; possibly TRBD2 for D (6 bases). Germline loops: CDR1 SGHRS, CDR2 YFSETQ. V lost 2 bases to trimming and J lost 3 bases, with 13 bases between them. This CDR3 region has 15 residues. This CDR3 reads CASSFSGAETDTQYF. The CDR3 DNA reads as TGCGCCAGCAGCTTCTCGGGAGCGGAGACAGATACGCAGTATTTT.

This chain links TRBV27 with TRBJ2-1, with D perhaps TRBD2 (5 bases). V lost 4 bases and J lost 9, with 19 bases in between. This CDR3 spans 15 amino acids. The germline V gene encodes CDR1 MNHEY and CDR2 SMNVEV (reference sequence). CDR3 region: CASSSRVWLDSEQFF. CDR3 coding DNA: TGTGCCAGCAGTTCGCGGGTATGGTTGGATAGTGAGCAGTTCTTC.

The rearrangement uses TRBV7-9 and TRBJ2-7; 8 bases agree with TRBD2. The germline gives CDR1 SEHNR, CDR2 FQNEAQ (reference sequence). This CDR3 is built from 16 residues. Losses at the gene ends were 5 bases for V and 0 bases for J; bases not matched to a gene: 9. The CDR3 spells CASSHIAGYHSYEQYF. CDR3 nucleotide sequence: TGTGCCAGCAGCCATATAGCGGGATATCACTCCTACGAGCAGTACTTC.

This chain joins TRBV7-2 and TRBJ2-6; D call uncertain. Germline V gives CDR1 SGHTA, CDR2 FQGNSA. The V and J ends lost 7 bases and 2 bases respectively, with 9 bases between them. The CDR3 loop spans 14 amino acids. DNA for the CDR3: TGTGCCAGCATATATCGGGCTGGGGCCAACGTCCTGACTTTC. This encodes CASIYRAGANVLTF. The whole variable domain, filled in from reference TRBV7-2 and TRBJ2-6, reads GAGVSQSPSNKVTEKGKDVELRCDPISGHTALYWYRQSLGQGLEFLIYFQGNSAPDKSGLPSDRFSAERTGGSVSTLTIQRTQQEDSAVYLCASIYRAGANVLTFGAGSRLTVL.

This clonotype was counted at least ten times. The V gene is TRBV15, the J gene TRBJ1-2, with 8 bases that match TRBD1. The V gene's germline CDR1 is LNHNV and CDR2 YYDKDF (reference sequence). This CDR3 contains 16 residues. V shed 5 bases, J shed 0 bases, and the junction held 8 bases outside the gene matches. The CDR3 spells CATSATGVPSNYGYTF. The CDR3 DNA sequence: TGTGCCACCAGCGCGACAGGGGTTCCCTCTAACTATGGCTACACCTTC.

This clonotype was detected only a few times. The V and J genes are TRBV12-3 or TRBV12-4 and TRBJ2-7; D not resolved. The CDR3 is made up of 14 amino acids. Deletions cut 6 bases from V and 0 bases from J, with 12 bases between. CDR3 loop: CASRLGRDSYEQYF. In DNA form, the CDR3 reads TGTGCCAGCAGGCTGGGTAGAGACTCCTACGAGCAGTACTTC.

This clonotype was seen at least ten times. This chain joins TRBV2 and TRBJ2-5, with 7 bases that match TRBD1. J lost 3 bases, V lost 4 bases, and 2 bases had no gene match. CDR3 size: 13 residues. Germline values: CDR1 SNHLY, CDR2 FYNNEI. CDR3 residues: CASSGTGEETQYF. CDR3 nucleotide sequence: TGTGCCAGCAGTGGGACAGGAGAAGAGACCCAGTACTTC. The complete variable domain, with remaining parts taken from reference TRBV2 and TRBJ2-5, reads EPEVTQTPSHQVTQMGQEVILRCVPISNHLYFYWYRQILGQKVEFLVSFYNNEISEKSEIFDDQFSVERPDGSNFTLKIRSTKLEDSAMYFCASSGTGEETQYFGPGTRLLVL.

The rearrangement joins TRBV10-3 to TRBJ2-5; possible D gene TRBD1, 6 bases. Trimming removed 6 bases at V and 3 bases at J, with 11 bases between. In germline, CDR1 is ENHRY, CDR2 SYGVKD. CDR3 size: 13 residues. CDR3 protein: CAIRDDRKETQYF. CDR3 sequence (DNA): TGTGCCATCAGGGACGACAGGAAAGAGACCCAGTACTTC.